This T cell receptor (beta chain) is drawn from a study of T cell responses to AZD1222 COVID-19 vaccine. The method was immunoSEQ multiplex PCR; TCRdb's version includes in-frame clones alone and lacks a portion of them. The top ten clones hold 3.4% of a sample with about 200,000 clones, approximately 89% of them seen once. In the case of this clone: Its antigen is unidentified.

The CDR3 loop spans 16 amino acids. Germline V gives CDR1 SGHVS, CDR2 FQNEAQ. Between the trimmed V and J ends, which lost 0 bases and 5 bases, there was a span of 16 bases. Study-level findings and limits: The donor cohort was predominantly white British with a female majority, and clonal diversity may have been underestimated. Vaccination with two AZD1222 doses was followed by a rise in Spike-specific TCR breadth and depth. Recipients of AZD1222 seropositive at baseline numbered only 5 to 7.

Sequencing used peripheral blood, obtained 28 days after the second AZD1222 dose. The receptor's source is an adult who received the AZD1222 COVID-19 vaccine. The chain employs TRBV7-8 and TRBJ1-2; a possible D gene is TRBD1 (6 bases). The CDR3 loop reads CASSLAPSRGGYGYTF. Written as DNA, the CDR3 is TGTGCCAGCAGCTTAGCGCCATCTAGGGGGGGATATGGCTACACCTTC.